The entry below describes one T cell receptor beta chain. Regarding time point: persistent/refractory GD, antithyroid drugs over 5 years with positive TRAb. Scientists built the TCR library using RNA that was extracted from PBMCs. This entry is derived from a study of regulatory T cells in long-lasting Graves disease. Per the germline V gene, CDR1 is SNHLY and CDR2 is FYNNEI. CDR3 length: 18 amino acids. The junction had 16 bases not matched to a gene; V was cut back by 8 bases and J by 7 bases. Both iRepertoire HTBI primers and Arm-PCR of CDR3 regions were used to build the TCR beta libraries. A single record per CDR3 protein comes from TCRdb applying MiXCR to the multiplex PCR reads. The sample includes under 450,000 distinct CDR3 sequences, about 23% of them seen just once.

The sequence was obtained from a woman aged 40 to 50 with Graves disease. Sequencing used peripheral blood mononuclear cells (PBMCs), obtained when the disease was refractory, from a patient treated with antithyroid drugs. V is TRBV2 and J is TRBJ2-1; 14 nucleotides agree with TRBD2. The CDR3 sequence is CASLPFGGLAGVGNEQFF. CDR3 bases: TGTGCCAGCTTACCATTCGGGGGACTAGCGGGAGTGGGGAATGAGCAGTTCTTC.